These T cell receptor beta chains were read from a single sample in a study of cytomegalovirus exposure and HLA in healthy donors. Clones were sequenced by immunoSEQ multiplex PCR, and TCRdb holds only the in-frame ones, with some missing. The table includes 200,000 or so clones, about 81% detected once. Material for sequencing was PBMCs. The receptors derive from a woman in her 50s in good health and CMV-seropositive. CDR3s include the opening cysteine and the closing phenylalanine or tryptophan. Clone sizes are given selectively: once, few, many, or a class where the clone is expanded.

J gene	V gene	clone size	CDR3 protein
TRBJ1-3	TRBV7-2	NA	CASSSRGGNTIYF
TRBJ1-3	TRBV13	once	CASSTQLQENTIYF
TRBJ2-3	TRBV5-1	NA	CASSLGSGGGTDTQYF
TRBJ2-1	TRBV28	NA	CASSLAHYNEQFF
TRBJ2-5	TRBV5-1	NA	CASSPTTSGAETQYF
TRBJ2-1	TRBV5-1	NA	CASSGGTAYNEQFF
TRBJ1-1	TRBV5-1	NA	CASSLEGGNTEAFF
NA	TRBV6-1	once	CASSENLSYEQYF
TRBJ2-7	TRBV5-1	NA	CASSLGPDSSYEQYF
TRBJ2-2	TRBV18	NA	CASPTGGNTGELFF
TRBJ2-7	TRBV28	few	CASSLGSGATYEQYF
TRBJ2-1	TRBV18	NA	CASSASKGYNEQFF
TRBJ1-2	TRBV5-6	NA	CASRQLQGKGYTF
TRBJ1-5	TRBV11-3	NA	CASSSAQDSNQPQHF
TRBJ2-2	TRBV10-3	once	CAISERDSTGELFF
TRBJ2-5	TRBV7-9	once	CASRHTSVETQYF
TRBJ1-6	TRBV5-6	NA	CASTPYGTGDSPLHF
TRBJ2-5	TRBV10-3	NA	CAIKASGGARETQYF
TRBJ2-1	TRBV5-1	few	CASSFGTSGRVGQFF
TRBJ1-1	TRBV10-3	few	CAISDQPIGQGEAFF
TRBJ1-3	TRBV7-2	NA	CASSSGPGNTIYF
TRBJ1-3	TRBV30	few	CAWTSSGNTIYF
TRBJ1-2	TRBV5-1	once	CASSYQGASGYTF
TRBJ2-3	TRBV28	NA	CASSRGTSGGMQYF
TRBJ1-2	TRBV6-5	NA	CASSRQGNYGYTF
TRBJ2-5	TRBV29-1	NA	CTGGTQETQYF
TRBJ1-1	TRBV29-1	NA	CSVQGQDTEAFF
TRBJ2-1	TRBV25-1	NA	CASSGGGAFDEQFF
TRBJ1-3	TRBV6-5	once	CASSYAGLGNTIYF
TRBJ1-5	TRBV6-1	few	CASSEAADSYSNQPQHF
TRBJ1-5	TRBV19	NA	CASTQGIWQPQHF
TRBJ2-3	TRBV7-2	NA	CASSKRGTTDTQYF
TRBJ1-6	TRBV5-1	NA	CASRAQGWNNSPLHF
TRBJ1-4	TRBV7-8	NA	CASSLDGNPTNEKLFF
TRBJ1-1	TRBV29-1	NA	CSVGQMNTEAFF
TRBJ1-5	TRBV6-1	NA	CASSGAGGAEQPQHF
TRBJ2-3	TRBV11-2	NA	CASSLWGRNTDTQYF
TRBJ2-1	TRBV5-1	NA	CASFPGTSGGRRFF